A single sample gave rise to the 13 T cell receptor beta chains below, sequenced in a study of liver allograft versus peripheral blood T cells. At the level of the study: Intrahepatic T cell receptor repertoires from transplanted livers were compared against repertoires in recipients' peripheral blood.

TCRdb re-called the reads with MiXCR, one entry per CDR3 protein. The profile shows some 12,000 distinct CDR3 sequences, about 25% of them singletons. The receptors were sampled from a human patient who had a liver transplant. These T cells may partly come from the graft donor.

The chain links TRBV28 to TRBJ1-2, with TRBD1 as a possible D gene (6 bases). CDR1 MDHEN and CDR2 SYDVKM come from the germline V gene. V was shortened by 6 bases and J by 4 bases, with 15 bases between the two germline ends. This CDR3 region has 14 residues. This chain's CDR3 is CASSLRTAIYGYTF. The CDR3 DNA reads as TGTGCCAGCAGCCTTAGGACAGCTATCTATGGCTACACCTTC.

In its sample, this clonotype ranks as medium-sized. The chain couples TRBV6-5 to TRBJ1-6; 8 positions match TRBD1. The germline V gene has CDR1 MNHEY and CDR2 SVGAGI. Unmatched junction bases numbered 5, after V lost 7 bases and J lost 0 bases. This CDR3 is 16 amino acids long. DNA for the CDR3: TGTGCCAGCAACAGGGGGATTAGCTCCTATAATTCACCCCTCCACTTT. Protein sequence: CASNRGISSYNSPLHF.

By share, this clonotype ranks as medium-sized. The chain joins TRBV29-1 to TRBJ1-3; tentative D call: TRBD1 (6 bases). The length of the CDR3 is 14 residues. Germline loops: CDR1 SQVTM, CDR2 ANQGSEA. With 7 bases removed from V and 0 bases from J, the gap between germline ends came to 13 bases. In DNA form, the CDR3 reads TGCAGCGGCCGGACAGTGCGCTCTGGAAACACCATATATTTT. The encoded protein is CSGRTVRSGNTIYF.

This clonotype is labeled medium-sized. The V and J genes are TRBV7-2 and TRBJ1-3; D remains unclear. CDR3 size: 15 residues. Trimming removed 0 bases from V and 4 bases from J, with 10 bases in between. CDR1 and CDR2 from the germline V gene are SGHTA and FQGNSA. CDR3 loop: CASSLAGFSGNTIYF. As DNA, the CDR3 is TGTGCCAGCAGCTTAGCGGGGTTCTCAGGAAACACCATATATTTT.

The chain carries TRBV28 and TRBJ1-1, with TRBD1 identical over 9 bases. The V gene end was trimmed by 6 bases and the J gene end by 3 bases; junction bases not matched to a gene: 5. Germline V lookup: CDR1 MDHEN, CDR2 SYDVKM. This CDR3 spans 14 amino acids. The CDR3 loop reads CASSPGTGHTEAFF. CDR3 bases: TGTGCCAGCAGCCCCGGGACAGGGCACACTGAAGCTTTCTTT.

The genes are TRBV7-9 and TRBJ1-4; D gene unclear. Trimming removed 3 bases at V and 2 bases at J, with 10 bases between. The CDR3 extends over 15 amino acids. Per germline, CDR1 SEHNR and CDR2 FQNEAQ (reference sequence). This chain's CDR3 is CASSLWVGTNEKLFF. As DNA, the CDR3 is TGTGCCAGCAGCTTGTGGGTAGGCACTAATGAAAAACTGTTTTTT.

This clonotype is deemed medium-sized. V usage is TRBV29-1 and J usage is TRBJ2-7, with 10 bases lining up with TRBD1. The germline V gene encodes CDR1 SQVTM and CDR2 ANQGSEA. This CDR3 has 13 amino acids. V was clipped by 4 bases and J by 2 bases; unmatched bases: 2. The CDR3 spells CSVGDRGTYEQYF. For the CDR3, the DNA is TGCAGCGTTGGGGACAGGGGTACCTACGAGCAGTACTTC.

By frequency in the sample, this clonotype is medium-sized. The chain links TRBV10-3 to TRBJ1-1; D might be TRBD1 (6 bases). The germline V and J ends were trimmed by 0 bases and 3 bases, with 14 bases remaining between them. The CDR3 runs to 16 residues. Germline-derived CDR1 and CDR2 are ENHRY and SYGVKD. The DNA of the CDR3 is TGTGCCATCAGTGAGTCGTTCACAGGGAAGGACACTGAAGCTTTCTTT. As protein: CAISESFTGKDTEAFF.

This clonotype was picked up a small number of times. The chain uses TRBV5-6 and TRBJ1-2; 9 bases align to TRBD1. V shed 4 bases and J 7 bases; nucleotides not matched to a gene: 2. Germline CDR1 is SGHDT and CDR2 is YYEEEE. The CDR3 totals 12 residues. DNA of the CDR3: TGTGCCAGCAGCCCGACAGGGGGTGGCTACACCTTC. Translation: CASSPTGGGYTF.

The chain recombines TRBV5-5 with TRBJ2-1; the D gene is possibly TRBD1 (6 bases). Per germline, CDR1 SGHKS and CDR2 YYEKEE (reference sequence). This CDR3 has 13 residues. With 6 bases removed from V and 3 bases from J, the gap between germline ends came to 10 bases. Here the CDR3 reads CASTRQDYNEQFF. CDR3 coding DNA: TGTGCCAGCACGAGACAGGACTACAATGAGCAGTTCTTC. The full variable domain, rest sourced from reference TRBV5-5 and TRBJ2-1, is DAGVTQSPTHLIKTRGQQVTLRCSPISGHKSVSWYQQVLGQGPQFIFQYYEKEERGRGNFPDRFSARQFPNYSSELNVNALLLGDSALYLCASTRQDYNEQFFGPGTRLTVL.

This clonotype is deemed medium-sized (0.01 to 0.1%). The CDR3 nucleotides read TGTGCCATCAGGTCCACCGGCCGGGACGGAAACTATGGCTACACCTTC. Protein sequence: CAIRSTGRDGNYGYTF. The chain is built from TRBV10-3 and TRBJ1-2; D may be TRBD1 (5 bases). In germline, CDR1 is ENHRY, CDR2 SYGVKD. The CDR3 covers 16 residues. Trimming left V 6 bases short and J 2 bases short, with 19 bases between.

The J gene is TRBJ1-2, the V gene TRBV10-3; D uncertain. Trimming left V 8 bases short and J 4 bases short, with 14 bases between. Germline loops: CDR1 ENHRY, CDR2 SYGVKD. This CDR3 has 13 residues. The CDR3 reads CAILSSARYGYTF. The DNA of the CDR3 is TGTGCCATCCTTTCGTCAGCCCGCTATGGCTACACCTTC.

This chain connects TRBV28 to TRBJ2-7; D gene ambiguous. Trimming took off 7 bases at V and 6 bases at J, with 16 bases between the two ends. CDR1 and CDR2 (germline): MDHEN, SYDVKM. CDR3 length: 13 amino acids. The CDR3 here is CASTHRSDGEQYF. For the CDR3, the DNA is TGTGCCAGCACCCACAGATCCGATGGCGAGCAGTACTTC.